These 20 T cell receptor beta chains came from one sample sequenced in a study of T cells in Graves' hyperthyroidism and ophthalmopathy. Template material for amplifying TCR beta CDR3 regions consisted of RNA transcripts. HTBI primers were employed in a first-round RT-PCR of the TCR CDR3. TCRdb analysed the multiplex PCR reads with MiXCR anew, one entry per CDR3 protein. The table shows fewer than 350,000 distinct CDR3 sequences, with roughly an eighth occurring only once. Material for sequencing was blood. Receptors originate from a woman in her 40s with Graves' hyperthyroidism.

This clonotype showed up many times. The chain links TRBV6-1 to TRBJ1-6, with TRBD1 matching 7 bases. V was clipped by 6 bases and J by 10 bases; unmatched bases: 9. The CDR3 has 14 amino acids. The germline V gene has CDR1 MNHNS and CDR2 SASEGT. The CDR3 nucleotides are TGTGCCAGCAGCGCGGACAGGCCCCCATCACCCCTCCACTTT. Its translation is CASSADRPPSPLHF.

This clonotype has a count of ten or more. The V and J genes are TRBV5-1 and TRBJ2-7; D possibly corresponds to TRBD1 (5 bases). Germline-derived CDR1 and CDR2 are SGHRS and YFSETQ. The CDR3 spans 15 residues. With 4 bases removed from V and 2 bases from J, the gap between germline ends came to 16 bases. The CDR3 nucleotides read TGCGCCAGCAGCCCTAACCAAGGGGCCGCCTACGAGCAGTACTTC. This encodes CASSPNQGAAYEQYF.

This chain uses TRBV5-1 with TRBJ2-1, with 11 bases matching TRBD2. J gave up 9 bases and V 3 bases, and 11 bases lay outside the gene matches. Germline values: CDR1 SGHRS, CDR2 YFSETQ. The CDR3 is made up of 16 amino acids. The CDR3 loop reads CASSSLTSGKGSEQFF. DNA for the CDR3: TGCGCCAGCAGCTCCCTGACTAGCGGGAAAGGCAGTGAGCAGTTCTTC.

This clonotype was counted ten times or more. The genes are TRBV5-1 and TRBJ2-1; D is uncertain. Germline V gives CDR1 SGHRS, CDR2 YFSETQ. This CDR3 spans 15 amino acids. Trimming took 0 bases from V and 6 from J, leaving 13 bases between them. The CDR3 DNA is TGCGCCAGCAGCTTGGCAGCTATCGCCCTCAATGAGCAGTTCTTC. The encoded protein is CASSLAAIALNEQFF.

This clonotype was seen at least ten times. This chain connects TRBV11-3 to TRBJ2-1; 8 bases are a match to TRBD2. Germline CDR1 SGHNT, CDR2 YENEEA. Trimming took 5 bases from V and 4 from J; bases not matched to a gene: 7. This CDR3 contains 15 residues. The CDR3 bases are TGTGCCAGCAGCCCCCATAGCGGGGTTTACAATGAGCAGTTCTTC. It is translated as CASSPHSGVYNEQFF. Filled out from reference TRBV11-3 and TRBJ2-1, the complete variable domain reads EAGVVQSPRYKIIEKKQPVAFWCNPISGHNTLYWYLQNLGQGPELLIRYENEEAVDDSQLPKDRFSAERLKGVDSTLKIQPAELGDSAVYLCASSPHSGVYNEQFFGPGTRLTVL.

Only a few counts were recorded for this clonotype. As DNA, the CDR3 is TGTGCCAGCAGTAAATACGACAGCTTGAGTCTTGAAAAACTGTTTTTT. This sequence encodes CASSKYDSLSLEKLFF. The chain joins TRBV6-1 to TRBJ1-4; possibly TRBD1 for D (5 bases). The CDR3 runs 16 residues. In germline, CDR1 is MNHNS, CDR2 SASEGT. The V gene lost 5 bases and the J gene lost 7 bases, with 20 bases spanning the gap.

This chain joins TRBV4-1 and TRBJ2-7; the match to TRBD1 covers 9 bases. Matching the DNA end better, TRBJ2-1 makes the J call doubtful. Germline CDR1 is MGHRA and CDR2 is YSYEKL. CDR3 length: 15 amino acids. CDR3 in DNA: TGCGCCAGCAGCCAAACCGGGACAGGGTCCTACGAGCAGTTCTTC. Translating it yields CASSQTGTGSYEQFF.

The table lists this clonotype with many counts. The chain links TRBV11-2 to TRBJ2-7; TRBD1 matches 8 bases. V was clipped by 2 bases and J by 2 bases; unmatched bases: 5. Germline assignment: CDR1 SGHAT and CDR2 FQNNGV. This CDR3 region has 15 residues. CDR3 region: CASSLIHRGTYEQYF. CDR3 in DNA: TGTGCCAGCAGCTTAATACACAGGGGGACCTACGAGCAGTACTTC.

This clonotype was seen a handful of times. V is TRBV7-6 and J is TRBJ2-3; tentatively, D is TRBD2 (6 bases). The CDR3 extends over 14 amino acids. Trimming took 4 bases from V and 4 from J, leaving 12 bases between them. Germline V gene data show CDR1 as SGHVS and CDR2 as FNYEAQ. The CDR3 DNA sequence: TGTGCCAGCAGCTCGTATGGAGGGGCAGATACGCAGTATTTT. This sequence encodes CASSSYGGADTQYF.

The table lists this clonotype with many counts. V usage is TRBV18 and J usage is TRBJ1-1; the D is unclear. CDR3 length: 14 amino acids. The germline V gene encodes CDR1 KGHSH and CDR2 LQKENI. The V gene lost 6 bases and the J gene lost 3 bases, with 14 bases spanning the gap. The CDR3 sequence is CASSLNDDYTEAFF. The CDR3, as DNA: TGTGCCAGCTCCCTTAACGATGACTACACTGAAGCTTTCTTT.

This clonotype was seen many times. The CDR3 protein is CASRPLQGWNSPLHF. CDR3 coding DNA: TGTGCCAGCAGGCCCCTCCAGGGATGGAATTCACCCCTCCACTTT. V usage is TRBV27 and J usage is TRBJ1-6; possible D gene TRBD1, 5 bases. This CDR3 region has 15 residues. V was shortened by 6 bases and J by 7 bases, with 16 bases between the two germline ends. CDR1 MNHEY and CDR2 SMNVEV come from the germline V gene (reference sequence).

In its sample, this clonotype was seen many times. The chain carries TRBV2 and TRBJ1-6; 9 positions agree with TRBD1. This CDR3 region has 15 residues. Trimming took 7 bases from V and 1 from J; bases not matched to a gene: 2. Germline lookup yields CDR1 SNHLY and CDR2 FYNNEI. CDR3 nucleotides: TGTGCCAGCAAACAGGGGGCGTCCTATAATTCACCCCTCCACTTT. Its protein product is CASKQGASYNSPLHF.

The table lists this clonotype with many counts. CDR3 sequence (DNA): TGTGCCAGCAGTTTAACTTCGGCAGATACGCAGTATTTT. This encodes CASSLTSADTQYF. This chain joins TRBV6-1 and TRBJ2-3; D ambiguous. Germline V gene sequence: CDR1 MNHNS, CDR2 SASEGT. V gave up 5 bases and J gave up 4 bases, with 10 bases separating them. The CDR3 totals 13 residues.

In this sample, this clonotype turned up many times. The rearrangement uses TRBV29-1 and TRBJ2-6, with D possibly matching TRBD1 (5 bases). Looked up from germline, CDR1 is SQVTM and CDR2 is ANQGSEA. The CDR3 contains 16 residues. V was pared by 0 bases and J by 4 bases, with 13 bases between. The chain's CDR3 is CSVEDRTPKGANVLTF. The DNA of the CDR3 is TGCAGCGTTGAAGATAGGACACCGAAAGGGGCCAACGTCCTGACTTTC.

This clonotype came up many times. The V and J genes are TRBV30 and TRBJ2-5; no clear D. Trimming pared 0 bases from V and 2 bases from J, leaving 10 bases between. The CDR3 is made up of 14 amino acids. From germline, CDR1 is GTSNPN and CDR2 SVGIG (reference sequence). CDR3 sequence reads: CAWSVSAAQETQYF. Here the CDR3 DNA reads TGTGCCTGGAGTGTCTCGGCAGCTCAAGAGACCCAGTACTTC.

V and J are TRBV7-2 and TRBJ1-2; 8 bases are shared with TRBD1. V lost 6 bases, J lost 4 bases, and 7 bases stayed unmatched. This CDR3 comprises 14 residues. The germline V gene encodes CDR1 SGHTA and CDR2 FQGNSA. The CDR3 here is CASRRGQGTYGYTF. Written as DNA, the CDR3 is TGTGCCAGCAGACGAGGACAGGGCACCTATGGCTACACCTTC.

There are many counts of this clonotype. This chain connects TRBV19 to TRBJ1-2; 10 nucleotides align to TRBD1. V was clipped by 5 bases and J by 3 bases; unmatched bases: 6. The CDR3 totals 15 residues. Germline CDR1 LNHDA, CDR2 SQIVND (reference sequence). This CDR3 is CASSFIGQGDYGYTF. DNA for the CDR3: TGTGCCAGTAGTTTTATAGGACAGGGGGACTATGGCTACACCTTC. Filled out from reference TRBV19 and TRBJ1-2, the complete variable domain reads DGGITQSPKYLFRKEGQNVTLSCEQNLNHDAMYWYRQDPGQGLRLIYYSQIVNDFQKGDIAEGYSVSREKKESFPLTVTSAQKNPTAFYLCASSFIGQGDYGYTFGSGTRLTVV.

This clonotype appeared a few times. The genes are TRBV30 and TRBJ1-5, with unresolved D. V shed 4 bases and J shed 1 base, with 8 bases lying between them. This CDR3 has 13 residues. CDR1 is GTSNPN, CDR2 SVGIG, per germline (reference sequence). The CDR3, as DNA: TGTGCCTGGACAGGAGGGAGCAATCAGCCCCAGCATTTT. Protein sequence: CAWTGGSNQPQHF.

In this sample, this clonotype turned up many times. The V call is TRBV29-1, the J call TRBJ1-3; no reliable D call. This CDR3 region has 15 residues. V was pared by 5 bases and J by 0 bases, with 14 bases between. Germline V gene data show CDR1 as SQVTM and CDR2 as ANQGSEA. As DNA, the CDR3 is TGCAGCGTTTGGGGTGGTTACGCCTCTGGAAACACCATATATTTT. Amino acid sequence: CSVWGGYASGNTIYF.

Comments on this clonotype: A single base separates this from a much larger clone, so it may be a read error. The rearrangement uses TRBV5-5 and TRBJ2-3; the D is unclear. Per the germline V gene, CDR1 is SGHKS and CDR2 is YYEKEE (reference sequence). V was cut by 4 bases and J by 2 bases, with 5 bases left in between. The CDR3 consists of 12 residues. The CDR3 region has the DNA TGTGCCAGCAGCACTAACACAGATACGCAGTATTTT. Amino acid sequence: CASSTNTDTQYF. Full variable domain (outside the CDR3, taken from reference TRBV5-5 and TRBJ2-3): DAGVTQSPTHLIKTRGQQVTLRCSPISGHKSVSWYQQVLGQGPQFIFQYYEKEERGRGNFPDRFSARQFPNYSSELNVNALLLGDSALYLCASSTNTDTQYFGPGTRLTVL.